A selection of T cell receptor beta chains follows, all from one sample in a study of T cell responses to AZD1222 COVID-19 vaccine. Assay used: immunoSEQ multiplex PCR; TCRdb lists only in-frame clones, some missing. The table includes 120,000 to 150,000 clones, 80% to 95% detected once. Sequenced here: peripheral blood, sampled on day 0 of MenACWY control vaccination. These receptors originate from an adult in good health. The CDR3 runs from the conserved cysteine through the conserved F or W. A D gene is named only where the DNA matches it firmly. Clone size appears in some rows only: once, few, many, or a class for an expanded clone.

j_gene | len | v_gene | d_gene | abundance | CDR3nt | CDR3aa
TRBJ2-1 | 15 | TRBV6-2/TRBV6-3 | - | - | TGTGCCAGCAGTTACTCAAACAGAAGGAGTGCTGAGCAGTTCTTC | CASSYSNRRSAEQFF
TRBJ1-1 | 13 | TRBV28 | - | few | TGTGCCAGCAGTTTGGTTTTACGGTCTCGTGCTTTCTTT | CASSLVLRSRAFF
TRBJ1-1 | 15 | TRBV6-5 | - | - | TGTGCCAGCAGCCTCGACGACAGAATGAACACTGAAGCTTTCTTT | CASSLDDRMNTEAFF
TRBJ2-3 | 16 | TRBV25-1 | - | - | TGTGCCAGCAGCCCCCTCGGACGGACGAGCACAGATACGCAGTATTTT | CASSPLGRTSTDTQYF
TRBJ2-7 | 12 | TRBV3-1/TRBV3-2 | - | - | TGTGCCAGCAGCCAAGGGTCAGGGGGGAAGTACTTC | CASSQGSGGKYF
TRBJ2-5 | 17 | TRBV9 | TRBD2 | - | TGTGCCAGCAGCGTAGCGTTCAGCGGGGGGACCCAAGAGACCCAGTACTTC | CASSVAFSGGTQETQYF
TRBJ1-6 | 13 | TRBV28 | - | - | TGTGCCAGCATTAGGAACTATAATTCACCCCTCCACTTT | CASIRNYNSPLHF
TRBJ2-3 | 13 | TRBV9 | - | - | TGTGCCAGCAGCGTAGAGGATGCAGATACGCAGTATTTT | CASSVEDADTQYF
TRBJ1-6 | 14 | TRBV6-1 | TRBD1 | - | TGTGCCAGCAGTGAAGCGGGACAGGGTCGATCCCTCCACTTT | CASSEAGQGRSLHF
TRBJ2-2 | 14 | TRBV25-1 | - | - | TGTGCCAGCAGTGACAGGGGTAGTAGCGGGGAGCTGTTTTTT | CASSDRGSSGELFF
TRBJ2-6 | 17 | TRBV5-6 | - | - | TGTGCCAGCAGCTTGGAGGCTTGGATCTCTGGGGCCAACGTCCTGACTTTC | CASSLEAWISGANVLTF
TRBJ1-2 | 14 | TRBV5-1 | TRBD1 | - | TGCGCCAGCAGCTACACCGGGACAGGTTATGGCTACACCTTC | CASSYTGTGYGYTF
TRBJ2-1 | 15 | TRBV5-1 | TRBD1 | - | TGCGCCAGCAGCTTGGGACAGGGGACCTACAATGAGCAGTTCTTC | CASSLGQGTYNEQFF
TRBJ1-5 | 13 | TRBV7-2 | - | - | TGTGCCAGCAGCTTAGTCTGGGGGCAGCCCCAGCATTTT | CASSLVWGQPQHF
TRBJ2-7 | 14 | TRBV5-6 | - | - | TGTGCCAGCAGCTTGGGAGGGGGCTCCTACGAGCAGTACTTC | CASSLGGGSYEQYF
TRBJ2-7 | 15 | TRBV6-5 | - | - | TGTGCCAGCAGTTACTCGAGGCAGGGCTCGGACGAGCAGTACTTC | CASSYSRQGSDEQYF
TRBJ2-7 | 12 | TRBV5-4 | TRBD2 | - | TGTGCCAGCAGCCCGGGACTAGCGGGGGAGTACTTC | CASSPGLAGEYF
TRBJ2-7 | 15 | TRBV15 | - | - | TGTGCCACCAGCGAGGGGTTCGGGGCTCTGTACGAGCAGTACTTC | CATSEGFGALYEQYF
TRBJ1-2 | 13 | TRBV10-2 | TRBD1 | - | TGCGCCAGCACTCCGGACAGGATCGGGGGCTACACCTTC | CASTPDRIGGYTF
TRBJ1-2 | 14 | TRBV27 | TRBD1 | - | TGTGCCAGCAGTGAAACAGGGGGCGCGGATGGCTACACCTTC | CASSETGGADGYTF